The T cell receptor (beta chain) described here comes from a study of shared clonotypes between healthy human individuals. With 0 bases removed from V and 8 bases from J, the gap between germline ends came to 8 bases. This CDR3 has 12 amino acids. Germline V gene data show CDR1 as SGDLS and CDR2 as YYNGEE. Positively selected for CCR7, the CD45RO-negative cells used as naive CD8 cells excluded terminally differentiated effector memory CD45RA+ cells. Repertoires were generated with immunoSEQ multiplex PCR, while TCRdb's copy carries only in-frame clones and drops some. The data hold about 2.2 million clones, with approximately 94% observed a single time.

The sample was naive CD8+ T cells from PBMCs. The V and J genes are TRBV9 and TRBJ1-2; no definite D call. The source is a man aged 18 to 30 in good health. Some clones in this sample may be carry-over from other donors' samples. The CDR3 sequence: CASSVGFYGYTF. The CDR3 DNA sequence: TGTGCCAGCAGCGTAGGGTTTTACGGCTACACCTTC.